This T cell receptor (beta chain) was observed in a study of blood T cell repertoires in COVID-19. Study information: The study drew acute and convalescent COVID-19 samples from the United States, Italy and Spain. PBMCs, B-cell-depleted T cells, or T cells were the source of the cDNA or gDNA that made up the material.

Germline CDR1 MNHEY, CDR2 SVGEGT. The CDR3 is made up of 17 amino acids. Trimming cost V 2 bases and J 3 bases, with 16 bases left between them. In the source study's methods: Reference gene primer amplification gave nucleated cell count estimates. Sequencing was performed with immunoSEQ multiplex PCR; in TCRdb, only in-frame clones are kept and a portion is missing. V and J calls plus clone size are reproduced from that table; the DNA served to infer D and trimming. Of around 81,000 clones in the sample, around nine tenths were seen once. This clone showed up just a few times. J is TRBJ2-2 and V is TRBV6-2 or TRBV6-3; TRBD1 might be the D (5 bases). Material for sequencing was peripheral blood. The TCR sequence derives from a woman aged 55-70 years with acute or convalescent COVID-19. The CDR3 protein is CASSYPQTELDTGELFF. CDR3 in DNA: TGTGCCAGCAGTTACCCGCAGACAGAATTGGACACCGGGGAGCTGTTTTTT.